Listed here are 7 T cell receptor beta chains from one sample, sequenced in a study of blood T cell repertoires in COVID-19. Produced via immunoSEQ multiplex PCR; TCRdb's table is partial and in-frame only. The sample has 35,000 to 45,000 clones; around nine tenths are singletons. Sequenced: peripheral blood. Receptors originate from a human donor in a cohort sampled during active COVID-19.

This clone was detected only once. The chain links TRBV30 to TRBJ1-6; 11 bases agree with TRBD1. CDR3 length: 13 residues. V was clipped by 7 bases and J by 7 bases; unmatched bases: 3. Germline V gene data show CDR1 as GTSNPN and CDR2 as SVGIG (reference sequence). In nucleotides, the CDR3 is TGTGCCTACCGGGACAGGGGGAATTCACCCCTCCACTTT. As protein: CAYRDRGNSPLHF. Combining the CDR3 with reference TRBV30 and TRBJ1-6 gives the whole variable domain SQTIHQWPATLVQPVGSPLSLECTVEGTSNPNLYWYRQAAGRGLQLLFYSVGIGQISSEVPQNLSASRPQDRQFILSSKKLLLSDSGFYLCAYRDRGNSPLHFGNGTRLTVT.

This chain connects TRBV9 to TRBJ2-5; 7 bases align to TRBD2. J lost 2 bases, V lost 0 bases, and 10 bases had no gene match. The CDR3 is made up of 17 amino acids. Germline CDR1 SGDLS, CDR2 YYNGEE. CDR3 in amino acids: CASSVGLGGNRQETQYF. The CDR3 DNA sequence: TGTGCCAGCAGCGTAGGGCTGGGGGGGAACAGGCAAGAGACCCAGTACTTC.

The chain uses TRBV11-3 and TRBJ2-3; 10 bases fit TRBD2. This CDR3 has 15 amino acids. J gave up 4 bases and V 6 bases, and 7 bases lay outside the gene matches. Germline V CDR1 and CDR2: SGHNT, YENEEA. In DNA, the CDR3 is TGTGCCAGCAGTCAATCAGCGGGGGGGTCAGATACGCAGTATTTT. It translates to CASSQSAGGSDTQYF.

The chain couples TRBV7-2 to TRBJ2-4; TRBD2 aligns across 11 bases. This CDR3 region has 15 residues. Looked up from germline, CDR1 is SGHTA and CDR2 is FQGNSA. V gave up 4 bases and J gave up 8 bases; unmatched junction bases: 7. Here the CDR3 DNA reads TGTGCCAGCAGCTCCAGGGGTAGCGGGGGGGACATTCAGTACTTC. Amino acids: CASSSRGSGGDIQYF.

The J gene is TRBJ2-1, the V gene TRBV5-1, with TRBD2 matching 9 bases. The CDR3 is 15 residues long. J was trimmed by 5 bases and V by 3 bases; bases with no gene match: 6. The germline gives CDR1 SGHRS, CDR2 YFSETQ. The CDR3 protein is CASSSRTSDNNEQFF. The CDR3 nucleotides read TGCGCCAGCAGCTCGAGGACTAGCGATAACAATGAGCAGTTCTTC.

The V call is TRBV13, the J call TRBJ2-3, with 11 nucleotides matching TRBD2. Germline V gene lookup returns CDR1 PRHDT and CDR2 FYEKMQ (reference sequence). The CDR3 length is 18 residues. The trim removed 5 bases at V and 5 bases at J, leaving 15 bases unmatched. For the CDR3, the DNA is TGTGCCAGCAGCCCCGGGACTAGCGGCGGCTCCCGGGGAGATACGCAGTATTTT. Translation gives CASSPGTSGGSRGDTQYF.

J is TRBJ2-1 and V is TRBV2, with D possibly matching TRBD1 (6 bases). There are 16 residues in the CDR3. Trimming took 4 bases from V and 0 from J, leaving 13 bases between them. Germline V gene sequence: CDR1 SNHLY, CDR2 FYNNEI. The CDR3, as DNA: TGTGCCAGCAGTGGGAGACAGGCAAGCTCCTACAATGAGCAGTTCTTC. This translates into CASSGRQASSYNEQFF.